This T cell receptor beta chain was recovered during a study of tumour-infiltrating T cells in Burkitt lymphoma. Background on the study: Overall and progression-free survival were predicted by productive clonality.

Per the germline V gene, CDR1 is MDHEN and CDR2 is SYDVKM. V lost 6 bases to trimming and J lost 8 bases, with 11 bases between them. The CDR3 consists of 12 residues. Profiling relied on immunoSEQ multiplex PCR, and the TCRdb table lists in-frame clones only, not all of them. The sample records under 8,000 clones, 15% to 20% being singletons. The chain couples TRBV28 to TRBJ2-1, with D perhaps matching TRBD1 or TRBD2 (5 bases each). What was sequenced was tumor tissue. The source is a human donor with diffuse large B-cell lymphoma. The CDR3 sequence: CASSEGPDEQFF. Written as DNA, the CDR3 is TGTGCCAGCAGCGAGGGGCCCGATGAGCAGTTCTTC.